A single T cell receptor (beta chain) is shown here with its context. These data originate in a study of response to subunit inactivated influenza vaccine. The CDR3 totals 13 residues. Trimming stripped 0 bases from V and 5 bases from J, with 7 bases between. Germline assignment: CDR1 DFQATT and CDR2 SNEGSKA (reference sequence). TCRdb passed the RT-PCR reads through MiXCR, listing each CDR3 protein once. This table has around 200,000 distinct CDR3 sequences, around a tenth appearing once. The input for sequencing was non-naive T cells sorted from PBMCs, taken on the day of vaccination. This clonotype originated in a man aged 50-59 years who received an inactivated influenza vaccine. V and J are TRBV20-1 and TRBJ2-2; no clear D. The CDR3 DNA sequence: TGCAGTGCTAGAGACCTACTAACCGGGGAGCTGTTTTTT. Its translation: CSARDLLTGELFF.